The entry that follows covers one T cell receptor (beta chain) sequence. As yet, its antigen is unknown. CDR1 is KGHSH, CDR2 LQKENI, per germline. Losses at the gene ends were 4 bases for V and 2 bases for J; bases not matched to a gene: 5. The CDR3 is made up of 14 amino acids. Here immunoSEQ multiplex PCR was the method, and the copy in TCRdb shows in-frame clones only, minus some. The repertoire holds approximately 2.4 million clones, with approximately 94% as singletons. These data belong to a study of shared clonotypes between healthy human individuals. Study results and limitations: Memory subsets generally showed lower estimated richness than naive subsets.

Sequenced input: naive CD4+ T cells sorted from blood. The subset here: CD45RA+ positively selected. V gene TRBV18 combines with J gene TRBJ2-7, with 7 positions matching TRBD1. This receptor was identified in a man between 18 and 35 years old in good health. CDR3 sequence: CASSQGAPAYEQYF. Written as DNA, the CDR3 is TGTGCCAGCTCACAGGGGGCCCCCGCCTACGAGCAGTACTTC. Full variable domain (missing parts from reference TRBV18 and TRBJ2-7): NAGVMQNPRHLVRRRGQEARLRCSPMKGHSHVYWYRQLPEEGLKFMVYLQKENIIDESGMPKERFSAEFPKEGPSILRIQQVVRGDSAAYFCASSQGAPAYEQYFGPGTRLTVT.